This is a list of T cell receptor beta chains from one sample in a study of blood T cell repertoires in COVID-19. Produced via immunoSEQ multiplex PCR; TCRdb's table is partial and in-frame only. This table holds around 50,000 clones, roughly nine tenths found once. The sample taken for sequencing was peripheral blood. Every receptor here comes from a man aged 60 to 69 with active or convalescent COVID-19. CDR3s include the opening cysteine and the closing phenylalanine or tryptophan. The D gene is left open where the match is weak. Clone size appears in some rows only: once, few, many, or a class for an expanded clone.

16	TRBV7-2	NA	NA	TRBJ2-3	TGTGCCAGCAGCTTGGGCCAGACGAGGGGCACAGATACGCAGTATTTT	CASSLGQTRGTDTQYF
15	TRBV6-6	NA	NA	TRBJ2-7	TGTGCCAGCAGTTACTCTGGGCAGGGCCACTACGAGCAGTACTTC	CASSYSGQGHYEQYF
15	TRBV5-8	NA	NA	TRBJ1-5	TGTGCCAGCAGCTTGGTTTTGGGCAGAAATCAGCCCCAGCATTTT	CASSLVLGRNQPQHF
13	TRBV7-2	NA	NA	TRBJ1-1	TGTGCCAGCCGCAACAGGATGAACACTGAAGCTTTCTTT	CASRNRMNTEAFF
16	TRBV7-2	TRBD1	NA	TRBJ2-2	TGTGCCAGCAGTCACACAGGGGAAAGGACCGCCGGGGAGCTGTTTTTT	CASSHTGERTAGELFF
13	TRBV9	TRBD1	NA	TRBJ1-2	TGTGCCAGCAGCGGACAGGGCGGCTATGGCTACACCTTC	CASSGQGGYGYTF
15	TRBV7-9	NA	NA	TRBJ1-4	TGTGCCAGCAGCTTAGGGGGACACCTAGATGAAAAACTGTTTTTT	CASSLGGHLDEKLFF
12	TRBV20-1	NA	NA	TRBJ2-1	TGCAGTGCTAGTTTGGGGCTTCCCCCTCAGTTCTTC	CSASLGLPPQFF
15	TRBV6-6	TRBD2	NA	TRBJ2-1	TGTGCCAGCAGGTCTAGCGGGGGGGAAGGGGGTGAGCAGTTCTTC	CASRSSGGEGGEQFF
16	TRBV5-1	TRBD2	NA	TRBJ2-1	TGCGCCAGCAGCTTGGCGGCGGGGGGGTCCTACAATGAGCAGTTCTTC	CASSLAAGGSYNEQFF
15	TRBV2	TRBD1	NA	TRBJ1-2	TGTGCCAGCAGTGAAGTCAGACAGGGGGCGACTGGCTACACCTTC	CASSEVRQGATGYTF
15	TRBV19	NA	NA	TRBJ2-3	TGTGCCACCTCGGCGGCAGCCCGGGGCACAGATACGCAGTATTTT	CATSAAARGTDTQYF
14	TRBV3-1/TRBV3-2	NA	NA	TRBJ2-7	TGTGCCAGCAGCCCCACAGGGTATCCTAGCGAGCAGTACTTC	CASSPTGYPSEQYF
15	TRBV11-2	NA	NA	TRBJ1-4	TGTGCCAGCAGCTTACCGACAGACTCTAATGAAAAACTGTTTTTT	CASSLPTDSNEKLFF
13	TRBV18	TRBD1	NA	TRBJ1-2	TGTGCCAGCTCACCCGACAGGGTGCGTGGCTACACCTTC	CASSPDRVRGYTF
15	TRBV4-2	TRBD2	NA	TRBJ2-1	TGTGCCAGCAGCCAAGCGTCGGGGGGGAACAATGAGCAGTTCTTC	CASSQASGGNNEQFF
15	TRBV5-4	NA	NA	TRBJ2-3	TGTGCCAGCAGCTTGGCCTCTACGAGCACAGATACGCAGTATTTT	CASSLASTSTDTQYF
15	TRBV9	NA	NA	TRBJ2-2	TGTGCCAGCAGCGCCGAGCTAGCAAACACCGGGGAGCTGTTTTTT	CASSAELANTGELFF
15	TRBV4-2	NA	few	TRBJ1-6	TGTGCCAGCAGCCAAGAAGCAAGGGGGGGTTCACCCCTCCACTTT	CASSQEARGGSPLHF
13	TRBV29-1	TRBD1	NA	TRBJ1-1	TGCAGCGTCGATAAAGGGGGCGGCACTGAAGCTTTCTTT	CSVDKGGGTEAFF
17	TRBV5-1	NA	NA	TRBJ2-5	TGCGCCAGCAGCTCAACTAAGGGACTCGTGTACCAAGAGACCCAGTACTTC	CASSSTKGLVYQETQYF
17	TRBV6-2/TRBV6-3	NA	NA	TRBJ2-3	TGTGCCAGCAGTCCGGCCTCAGGGTCACGCGGCACAGATACGCAGTATTTT	CASSPASGSRGTDTQYF
16	TRBV30	NA	once	TRBJ1-2	TGTGCCTGGAGTGTAGGTTCAGGGTTGGGAAGATATGGCTACACCTTC	CAWSVGSGLGRYGYTF
14	TRBV5-1	NA	NA	TRBJ2-5	TGCGCCAGCAGCTTGGTTCAGGGCAAAGAGACCCAGTACTTC	CASSLVQGKETQYF
15	TRBV28	TRBD1	NA	TRBJ1-4	TGTGCCAGCAGTTTACCTGGGGACAGGAATGAAAAACTGTTTTTT	CASSLPGDRNEKLFF
15	TRBV7-3	TRBD1	once	TRBJ2-7	TGTGCCAGCAGCCGGACCGGGACAGGGGACTACGAGCAGTACTTC	CASSRTGTGDYEQYF
15	TRBV2	TRBD2	NA	TRBJ2-7	TGTGCCAGCAGTGTGGAGCGGGGGGGAACTTACGAGCAGTACTTC	CASSVERGGTYEQYF
15	TRBV3-1/TRBV3-2	TRBD2	NA	TRBJ2-1	TGTGCCAGCAGCCCTGCTTTTGGGGGGGACAATGAGCAGTTCTTC	CASSPAFGGDNEQFF